This T cell receptor beta chain originates from a study of T cells in Graves' hyperthyroidism and ophthalmopathy. Broader study findings: Progression to ophthalmopathy was predicted a median of roughly 6.8 months early. Ophthalmopathy and stable hyperthyroidism were separated by a 13 V-J model. Most thyroid-expanded clonotypes above 0.001 were also found in blood.

Germline CDR1 MNHNS, CDR2 SASEGT. V lost 6 bases and J 3 bases, leaving 15 bases between the germline ends. The CDR3 sequence is 15 residues long. Comments on this clonotype: Its antigen remains unidentified.

Using RNA transcripts as the source, TCR beta CDR3 regions were amplified. A set of HTBI primers served as the primers for a first-round RT-PCR of the TCR CDR3. TCRdb processed the multiplex PCR reads anew with MiXCR; each CDR3 protein has one entry. The sample shows 450,000 to 600,000 distinct CDR3 sequences, around 15% of them seen only once. Uncontrolled infection, other autoimmune disease, pregnancy or lactation disqualified patients from enrolment. The clonotype originates from a woman aged 40 to 55 with Graves' hyperthyroidism. The V and J genes are TRBV6-1 and TRBJ2-1; the D is unclear. Sample: blood. The CDR3 DNA reads as TGTGCCAGCAGATCTAAGACACGCTACTACAATGAGCAGTTCTTC. Protein sequence: CASRSKTRYYNEQFF.